These 29 T cell receptor beta chains originate from one sample sequenced in a study of control samples from healthy donors and cancer patients. Libraries were prepared by immunoSEQ multiplex PCR; TCRdb keeps only in-frame clonotypes and omits some of them. The repertoire holds about 42,000 clones, with roughly 85% as singletons. Sequenced material: blood. All receptors derive from a man in his 60s in good health.

The J gene is TRBJ2-1, the V gene TRBV11-2, with 15 bases lining up with TRBD2. The ends lost 4 bases at V and 4 bases at J; junction bases unmatched: 5. The germline gives CDR1 SGHAT, CDR2 FQNNGV. The CDR3 consists of 17 residues. CDR3 in DNA: TGTGCCAGCAGCTCGGGACTAGCGGGGGGCGTGTACAATGAGCAGTTCTTC. This codes for CASSSGLAGGVYNEQFF.

This chain joins TRBV5-6 and TRBJ2-5; tentatively, D is TRBD1 (5 bases). The CDR3 runs 13 residues. The ends were cut back, 2 bases at V and 2 bases at J, with 7 bases in the middle. Germline V CDR1 and CDR2: SGHDT, YYEEEE. The CDR3 DNA reads TGTGCCAGCAGCTTCGACAGACAAGAGACCCAGTACTTC. As protein: CASSFDRQETQYF.

This chain joins TRBV5-1 and TRBJ2-3, with 11 bases matching TRBD2. The V and J ends lost 3 bases and 5 bases, in that order; junction bases with no gene match: 17. Germline lookup yields CDR1 SGHRS and CDR2 YFSETQ. This CDR3 is 19 amino acids long. This CDR3 is CASSSGRLAGGLQRDTQYF. The CDR3 DNA is TGCGCCAGCAGCTCTGGTCGGCTAGCGGGAGGTTTGCAAAGAGATACGCAGTATTTT.

This clone was counted only a few times. The chain combines TRBV6-5 with TRBJ2-6, with D perhaps TRBD2 (6 bases). The CDR3 covers 15 residues. Trimming removed 6 bases at V and 1 base at J, with 10 bases between. CDR1 and CDR2 from the germline V gene are MNHEY and SVGAGI. CDR3 DNA: TGTGCCAGCAGAAGTGGGGGGTCTGGGGCCAACGTCCTGACTTTC. Its protein product is CASRSGGSGANVLTF.

Comments on this clone: A junction end diverges from the germline sequence, so it may reflect a read error. The chain links TRBV5-6 to TRBJ2-7; 7 bases map to TRBD2. This CDR3 is 17 amino acids long. Germline values: CDR1 SGHDT, CDR2 YYEEEE. The CDR3 sequence: CARSWGGRASAAYEQYF. The CDR3, as DNA: TGTGCCCGCAGCTGGGGGGGAAGGGCTAGCGCGGCCTACGAGCAGTACTTC. Looking up the rest from reference TRBV5-6 and TRBJ2-7 gives the full variable domain: DAGVTQSPTHLIKTRGQQVTLRCSPKSGHDTVSWYQQALGQGPQFIFQYYEEEERQRGNFPDRFSGHQFPNYSSELNVNALLLGDSALYLCARSWGGRASAAYEQYFGPGTRLTVT.

The CDR3 here is CASSLDGLGGGYTF. The CDR3 region has the DNA TGTGCCAGCAGCTTAGATGGCTTGGGGGGTGGCTACACCTTC. The rearrangement joins TRBV11-2 to TRBJ1-2; a possible D gene is TRBD1 (5 bases). The ends were cut back, 0 bases at V and 7 bases at J, with 12 bases in the middle. The CDR3 loop spans 14 amino acids. The germline V gene encodes CDR1 SGHAT and CDR2 FQNNGV.

This clone was picked up one time. The rearrangement joins TRBV2 to TRBJ2-1; 10 nucleotides match TRBD1. V shed 8 bases, J shed 7 bases, and the junction held 11 bases outside the gene matches. This CDR3 has 15 residues. CDR1 is SNHLY, CDR2 FYNNEI, per germline. The CDR3 is CASASGTGAVNEQFF. CDR3 sequence (DNA): TGTGCCAGCGCTTCCGGGACAGGGGCAGTGAATGAGCAGTTCTTC.

The chain carries TRBV2 and TRBJ1-3, with 7 bases identical to TRBD1. V was clipped by 5 bases and J by 4 bases; unmatched bases: 8. CDR1 and CDR2 (germline): SNHLY, FYNNEI. This CDR3 has 15 amino acids. The CDR3 sequence is CASSLQGNLGNTIYF. The CDR3 DNA is TGTGCCAGCAGTCTACAGGGGAATCTCGGAAACACCATATATTTT.

V and J are TRBV19 and TRBJ2-3; 14 bases agree with TRBD2. Germline V CDR1 and CDR2: LNHDA, SQIVND (reference sequence). The CDR3 is made up of 18 amino acids. J gave up 4 bases and V 6 bases, and 12 bases lay outside the gene matches. The CDR3 DNA follows: TGTGCCAGTAGACCCGGGACTAGCGGGGGCCGGGGCCCAGATACGCAGTATTTT. Translation: CASRPGTSGGRGPDTQYF. Drawing the rest from reference TRBV19 and TRBJ2-3, the complete variable domain is DGGITQSPKYLFRKEGQNVTLSCEQNLNHDAMYWYRQDPGQGLRLIYYSQIVNDFQKGDIAEGYSVSREKKESFPLTVTSAQKNPTAFYLCASRPGTSGGRGPDTQYFGPGTRLTVL.

V is TRBV5-1 and J is TRBJ1-1; 9 bases line up with TRBD1. CDR3 length equals 15 residues. V lost 4 bases and J lost 1; bases outside the gene matches: 5. Germline CDR1 and CDR2: SGHRS and YFSETQ. The CDR3 loop is CASSIGQGTNTEAFF. The CDR3 nucleotides read TGCGCCAGCAGCATCGGACAGGGGACGAACACTGAAGCTTTCTTT.

The chain recombines TRBV7-6 with TRBJ2-1; TRBD2 aligns across 9 bases. Germline CDR1 reads SGHVS; CDR2 reads FNYEAQ. The CDR3 spans 15 residues. V dropped 4 bases and J dropped 6; count of bases not matched to a gene: 7. The DNA for the CDR3 is TGTGCCAGCAGCTCACTAGCGGGTCAGCGCAATGAGCAGTTCTTC. It encodes CASSSLAGQRNEQFF.

This clone appeared a single time. The V gene is TRBV6-5, the J gene TRBJ1-6; maybe TRBD1 (5 bases). V lost 5 bases and J lost 7, with 15 bases in between. Per the germline V gene, CDR1 is MNHEY and CDR2 is SVGAGI. CDR3 size: 15 residues. The CDR3 region is CASSTRGGFNSPLHF. CDR3 in DNA: TGTGCCAGCAGTACTCGTGGGGGATTCAATTCACCCCTCCACTTT.

The V call is TRBV5-6, the J call TRBJ2-5; D might be TRBD1 or TRBD2, each matching 5 bases. The CDR3 covers 13 residues. Trimming shortened V by 0 bases and J by 4 bases, and 7 bases separated the two germline ends. CDR1 is SGHDT, CDR2 YYEEEE, per germline. The chain's CDR3 is CASSLEGRETQYF. In DNA form, the CDR3 reads TGTGCCAGCAGCTTGGAGGGGAGAGAGACCCAGTACTTC. The complete variable domain, with remaining parts taken from reference TRBV5-6 and TRBJ2-5, reads DAGVTQSPTHLIKTRGQQVTLRCSPKSGHDTVSWYQQALGQGPQFIFQYYEEEERQRGNFPDRFSGHQFPNYSSELNVNALLLGDSALYLCASSLEGRETQYFGPGTRLLVL.

V gene TRBV18 combines with J gene TRBJ2-5; possibly TRBD1 for D (6 bases). The CDR3 is made up of 17 amino acids. Trimming took 0 bases from V and 0 from J, leaving 14 bases between them. Germline V gives CDR1 KGHSH, CDR2 LQKENI. CDR3 amino acids: CASSPPNGQQNQETQYF. In nucleotides, the CDR3 is TGTGCCAGCTCACCACCGAACGGACAGCAGAACCAAGAGACCCAGTACTTC. The whole variable domain, filled in from reference TRBV18 and TRBJ2-5, reads NAGVMQNPRHLVRRRGQEARLRCSPMKGHSHVYWYRQLPEEGLKFMVYLQKENIIDESGMPKERFSAEFPKEGPSILRIQQVVRGDSAAYFCASSPPNGQQNQETQYFGPGTRLLVL.

The sample holds a few counts of this clone. The chain is built from TRBV28 and TRBJ1-4, with D maybe TRBD1 (6 bases). The germline CDR1 and CDR2 sequences are MDHEN and SYDVKM. The CDR3 is made up of 13 amino acids. V was pared by 4 bases and J by 11 bases, with 14 bases between. The CDR3 DNA reads as TGTGCCAGCAGTTCCCCCGTCCAGGGGAAACTGTTTTTT. It codes for CASSSPVQGKLFF.

This chain joins TRBV6-5 and TRBJ1-2, with D uncertain. Germline V gene data show CDR1 as MNHEY and CDR2 as SVGAGI. V was cut by 3 bases and J by 6 bases, with 11 bases left in between. This CDR3 is built from 13 residues. CDR3 sequence (DNA): TGTGCCAGCAGTTATTTCGTCCACGATGGCTACACCTTC. Residues: CASSYFVHDGYTF.

The chain recombines TRBV5-8 with TRBJ1-2, with TRBD1 identical over 7 bases. V was pared by 4 bases and J by 8 bases, with 11 bases of the junction left unmatched. Per germline, CDR1 SGHTS and CDR2 YDEGEE. The CDR3 contains 14 residues. The CDR3 here is CASSLGQEGSGYTF. In DNA, the CDR3 is TGTGCCAGCAGCCTTGGACAGGAAGGAAGCGGCTACACCTTC.

V is TRBV20-1 and J is TRBJ1-1; D gene uncertain. V was trimmed by 3 bases and J by 0 bases, leaving 17 bases between them. The CDR3 is 16 amino acids. Germline CDR1 reads DFQATT; CDR2 reads SNEGSKA (reference sequence). The CDR3 DNA sequence: TGCAGTGCTAGTTCTAATATAGGCAGGATGAACACTGAAGCTTTCTTT. This translates into CSASSNIGRMNTEAFF.

This clone showed up just a few times. This chain joins TRBV5-1 and TRBJ2-6; D gene uncertain. Germline CDR1 is SGHRS and CDR2 is YFSETQ. CDR3 length: 15 amino acids. V shed 3 bases and J shed 0 bases, with 7 bases lying between them. The CDR3 region is CASSSVLSGANVLTF. The CDR3 nucleotides are TGCGCCAGCAGCTCCGTGCTCTCTGGGGCCAACGTCCTGACTTTC.

This clone has a single count. The rearrangement links TRBV11-3 to TRBJ2-5; D not certain. The germline V and J ends were trimmed by 0 bases and 2 bases, with 7 bases remaining between them. The CDR3 contains 14 residues. Per germline, CDR1 SGHNT and CDR2 YENEEA. In DNA, the CDR3 is TGTGCCAGCAGCTTAGATAACGGACAAGAGACCCAGTACTTC. The encoded protein is CASSLDNGQETQYF.

The CDR3 sequence: CATSDPLTGYQETQYF. Here the CDR3 DNA reads TGTGCCACCAGTGACCCCTTGACAGGGTACCAAGAGACCCAGTACTTC. V usage is TRBV24-1 and J usage is TRBJ2-5; 7 nucleotides line up with TRBD1. The CDR3 contains 16 residues. CDR1 and CDR2 (germline): KGHDR, SFDVKD. The V segment lost 4 bases and the J segment 0 bases; nucleotides outside the gene matches: 7.

The chain links TRBV18 to TRBJ1-5, with D unclear. V was clipped by 3 bases and J by 6 bases, with 9 bases between them. The CDR3 runs to 13 residues. Germline V gene data show CDR1 as KGHSH and CDR2 as LQKENI. CDR3 bases: TGTGCCAGCTCACCTCGGGGTGGTCAGCCCCAGCATTTT. Protein sequence: CASSPRGGQPQHF.

Here the CDR3 reads CASSGRGPYEQYF. The CDR3 DNA follows: TGTGCCAGCAGCGGCAGGGGGCCCTACGAGCAGTACTTC. The J gene is TRBJ2-7, the V gene TRBV7-8, with 8 bases matching TRBD1. The CDR3 extends over 13 amino acids. Germline V lookup: CDR1 SGHVS, CDR2 FQNEAQ. V lost 5 bases, J lost 2 bases, and 2 bases stayed unmatched.

This sequence joins TRBV27 and TRBJ2-2, with 7 bases that match TRBD2. The CDR3 consists of 16 residues. Germline-derived CDR1 and CDR2 are MNHEY and SMNVEV (reference sequence). V lost 6 bases and J lost 1; bases outside the gene matches: 8. CDR3 bases: TGTGCCAGCAGGGGGGGGTTCGGAGGGAACACCGGGGAGCTGTTTTTT. Its protein product is CASRGGFGGNTGELFF.

The chain links TRBV11-3 to TRBJ1-2; possible D gene TRBD1, 6 bases. Deletions cut 5 bases from V and 7 bases from J, with 11 bases between. The CDR3 is made up of 12 amino acids. Germline CDR1 and CDR2: SGHNT and YENEEA. In DNA, the CDR3 is TGTGCCAGCAGCCACGGGGGCTTTGGCTACACCTTC. Protein product: CASSHGGFGYTF. Together with reference TRBV11-3 and TRBJ1-2, the CDR3 gives the full variable domain: EAGVVQSPRYKIIEKKQPVAFWCNPISGHNTLYWYLQNLGQGPELLIRYENEEAVDDSQLPKDRFSAERLKGVDSTLKIQPAELGDSAVYLCASSHGGFGYTFGSGTRLTVV.

J is TRBJ2-1 and V is TRBV9; D might be TRBD1 or TRBD2, each matching 6 bases. The germline gives CDR1 SGDLS, CDR2 YYNGEE. The V end lost 6 bases, the J end lost 5 bases, and 18 bases lay between the germline ends. This CDR3 contains 15 residues. This CDR3 is CASNRQVGGDNEQFF. In DNA, the CDR3 is TGTGCCAGCAACAGACAGGTCGGGGGTGACAATGAGCAGTTCTTC.

The J gene is TRBJ2-7, the V gene TRBV28, with D possibly being TRBD2 (5 bases). Germline-derived CDR1 and CDR2 are MDHEN and SYDVKM. Between the trimmed V and J ends, which lost 9 bases and 6 bases, there was a span of 24 bases. The CDR3 totals 15 residues. DNA for the CDR3: TGTGCCAGTCCCCCCTCGGGATCATTGGCCCTCGAGCAGTACTTC. This translates into CASPPSGSLALEQYF.

The CDR3 bases are TGTGCCAGCTCACCAATGGCCGATTACACCGGGGAGCTGTTTTTT. It translates to CASSPMADYTGELFF. This chain connects TRBV18 to TRBJ2-2; D not resolved. The V end was cut by 2 bases, the J end by 3 bases, with 10 bases between. Germline assignment: CDR1 KGHSH and CDR2 LQKENI. CDR3 length equals 15 residues.

The chain employs TRBV5-6 and TRBJ2-1; unclear D gene. V was pared by 0 bases and J by 5 bases, with 9 bases between. The germline CDR1 and CDR2 sequences are SGHDT and YYEEEE. The CDR3 spans 14 residues. The CDR3 spells CASSLGRLHNEQFF. The CDR3 nucleotides read TGTGCCAGCAGCTTGGGTAGGTTACACAATGAGCAGTTCTTC. Full variable domain (outside the CDR3, taken from reference TRBV5-6 and TRBJ2-1): DAGVTQSPTHLIKTRGQQVTLRCSPKSGHDTVSWYQQALGQGPQFIFQYYEEEERQRGNFPDRFSGHQFPNYSSELNVNALLLGDSALYLCASSLGRLHNEQFFGPGTRLTVL.